The clone carrying this TCR beta chain appeared a few times. Its specificity is not known. TCRdb redid the calling of the 5' RACE reads with MiXCR, one entry per CDR3 protein. The sample yields roughly 160,000 distinct CDR3 sequences, roughly 13% seen once. This specimen comes from a study of T-cell memory formation after mild COVID-19. Whole-study findings and limits: Those CD4+ clones that contracted were mainly in CM and EM (CD8+ ones in EMRA). Day 15 to 85 contracting clones showed balanced CD4/CD8; later expanders leaned CD4+.

CDR3 length: 15 residues. Trimming cost V 6 bases and J 7 bases; bases outside gene matches: 14. The germline V gene encodes CDR1 MNHEY and CDR2 SVGAGI. Material: PBMCs or a T cell subset sorted from them (not recorded which). The gene calls are TRBV6-5 and TRBJ1-2, with 7 bases lining up with TRBD1. This receptor was obtained from a man in his late teens or twenties who had mild COVID-19 (a few samples of this study predate the infection). Cell type and time point are not known. The CDR3, as DNA: TGTGCCAGCAGACTAAACGAACAGGGGTGGGGTGGCTACACCTTC. Translating it yields CASRLNEQGWGGYTF.